This T cell receptor beta chain was profiled in a study of blood T cell repertoires in COVID-19. For the study at large: In each case, the material was cDNA or gDNA derived from T cells, B-cell-depleted T cells, or PBMCs.

V dropped 3 bases and J dropped 2 bases, with 14 bases sitting between them. Germline V gene sequence: CDR1 LNHDA, CDR2 SQIVND (reference sequence). The CDR3 covers 15 residues. Cohorts were assigned according to the clinical history that participants reported. Only in-frame clones appear in the TCRdb table, and some are missing; sequencing was by immunoSEQ multiplex PCR. The table has around 300,000 clones, less than 90% seen once. Sequencing was performed on PBMCs or T cells enriched from blood (not recorded which). The TCR comes from a woman between 50 and 59 years old who had recovered from COVID-19. The rearrangement joins TRBV19 to TRBJ2-7; possible D gene TRBD2, 6 bases. The CDR3 reads CASSIGIAVPYEQYF. The CDR3 coding sequence is TGTGCCAGTAGTATCGGGATAGCGGTTCCCTACGAGCAGTACTTC.